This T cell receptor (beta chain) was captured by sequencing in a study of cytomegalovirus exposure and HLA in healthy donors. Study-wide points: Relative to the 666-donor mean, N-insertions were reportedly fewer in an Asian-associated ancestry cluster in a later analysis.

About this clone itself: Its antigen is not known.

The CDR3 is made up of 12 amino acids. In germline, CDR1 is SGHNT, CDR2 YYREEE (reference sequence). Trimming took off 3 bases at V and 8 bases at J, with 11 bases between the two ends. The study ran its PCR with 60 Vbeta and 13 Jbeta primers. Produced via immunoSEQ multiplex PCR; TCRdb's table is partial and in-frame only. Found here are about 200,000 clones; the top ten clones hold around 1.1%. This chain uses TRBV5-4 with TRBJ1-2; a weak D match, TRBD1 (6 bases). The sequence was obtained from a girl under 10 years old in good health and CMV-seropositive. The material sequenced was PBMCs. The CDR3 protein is CASSWGPWGYTF. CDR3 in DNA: TGTGCCAGCAGCTGGGGGCCGTGGGGCTACACCTTC.